Following are 2 T cell receptor beta chains from one sample sequenced in a study of tumor and adjacent non-tumor tissue in lung cancer. The library came from three nested PCR rounds adapted from ARM-PCR protocols. TCRdb ran MiXCR on the multiplex PCR reads and lists one entry per CDR3 protein. The sample records 220,000 or so distinct CDR3 sequences, 71% being singletons. This sample's RNA came from whole unsorted tissue. Input material: lung tumor tissue. These receptors were obtained from a man aged 60 to 69 with non-small cell lung cancer.

The genes are TRBV7-9 and TRBJ2-2; TRBD2 aligns across 7 bases. The J segment lost 4 bases and the V segment lost 4 bases, leaving 9 bases of the junction unmatched. Germline assignment: CDR1 SEHNR and CDR2 FQNEAQ (reference sequence). CDR3 length equals 16 residues. CDR3 nucleotides: TGTGCCAGCAGCTCTAAAGCGGGGTTGGGCACCGGGGAGCTGTTTTTT. It codes for CASSSKAGLGTGELFF.

Comment on this clonotype: A much larger clone lies a single base off, so this may be a read error. The rearrangement links TRBV20-1 to TRBJ2-1; 7 bases fit TRBD2. Germline CDR1 and CDR2: DFQATT and SNEGSKA (reference sequence). This CDR3 spans 15 amino acids. Here the CDR3 reads CSARDGGELRNEQLF. Here the CDR3 DNA reads TGCAGTGCTAGAGATGGGGGGGAGTTGCGCAATGAGCAGCTCTTC.